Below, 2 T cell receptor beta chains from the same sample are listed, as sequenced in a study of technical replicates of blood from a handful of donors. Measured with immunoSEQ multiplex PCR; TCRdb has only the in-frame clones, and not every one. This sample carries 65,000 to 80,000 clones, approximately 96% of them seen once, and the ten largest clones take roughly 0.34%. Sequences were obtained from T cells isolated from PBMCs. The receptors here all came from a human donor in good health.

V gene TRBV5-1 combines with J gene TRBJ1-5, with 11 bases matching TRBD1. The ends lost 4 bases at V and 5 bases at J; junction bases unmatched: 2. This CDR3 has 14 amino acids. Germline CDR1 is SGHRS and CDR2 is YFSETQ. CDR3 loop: CASSPGQGDQPQHF. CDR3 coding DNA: TGCGCCAGCAGCCCGGGACAGGGGGATCAGCCCCAGCATTTT.

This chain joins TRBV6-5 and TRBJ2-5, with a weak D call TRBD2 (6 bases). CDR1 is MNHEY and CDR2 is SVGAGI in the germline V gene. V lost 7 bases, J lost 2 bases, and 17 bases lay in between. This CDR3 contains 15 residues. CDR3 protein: CASKAASVRQETQYF. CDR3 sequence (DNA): TGTGCCAGCAAGGCGGCTAGCGTACGTCAAGAGACCCAGTACTTC.